The 8 T cell receptor beta chains listed next were all sequenced from one sample in a study of blood T cell repertoires in COVID-19. The protocol was immunoSEQ multiplex PCR, while the TCRdb copy is restricted to in-frame clones and leaves out a portion. Of 200,000 to 250,000 clones detected, roughly 90% appear once; the ten largest clones hold about 2%. Sequencing was performed on peripheral blood. Receptors were obtained from a young man who had recovered from COVID-19.

V gene TRBV11-2 combines with J gene TRBJ2-7, with TRBD1 matching over 7 bases. Germline CDR1 is SGHAT and CDR2 is FQNNGV. J gave up 2 bases and V 5 bases, and 9 bases lay outside the gene matches. CDR3 length equals 15 residues. The chain's CDR3 is CASSGPGQRAYEQYF. Written as DNA, the CDR3 is TGTGCCAGCAGCGGGCCGGGACAGCGAGCCTACGAGCAGTACTTC.

The chain joins TRBV5-4 to TRBJ2-2; TRBD1 aligns across 8 bases. V lost 1 base to trimming and J lost 5 bases; unmatched junction nucleotides: 10. The CDR3 totals 17 residues. Germline values: CDR1 SGHNT, CDR2 YYREEE (reference sequence). CDR3 in DNA: TGTGCCAGCAGCTTGTCAGTGCAGGGGGCGCGAACCGGGGAGCTGTTTTTT. Translation gives CASSLSVQGARTGELFF. Supplemented by reference TRBV5-4 and TRBJ2-2, the full variable domain reads ETGVTQSPTHLIKTRGQQVTLRCSSQSGHNTVSWYQQALGQGPQFIFQYYREEENGRGNFPPRFSGLQFPNYSSELNVNALELDDSALYLCASSLSVQGARTGELFFGEGSRLTVL.

The CDR3 DNA sequence: TGCGCCAGCAGCTTGGGGGCAACGGGGACTGAAGCTTTCTTT. This sequence encodes CASSLGATGTEAFF. This chain joins TRBV5-1 and TRBJ1-1; D gene unclear. V lost 0 bases to trimming and J lost 5 bases, with 11 bases between them. This CDR3 comprises 14 residues. Germline-derived CDR1 and CDR2 are SGHRS and YFSETQ.

The V call is TRBV19, the J call TRBJ1-4; TRBD1 is a possible D gene (5 bases). V was cut by 11 bases and J by 11 bases, with 24 bases left in between. Germline CDR1 and CDR2: LNHDA and SQIVND (reference sequence). The CDR3 consists of 14 residues. The CDR3: CAGSLGPGPGKLFF. The DNA for the CDR3 is TGTGCCGGGTCTTTGGGGCCGGGCCCTGGGAAACTGTTTTTT.

The J gene is TRBJ2-5, the V gene TRBV12-3 or TRBV12-4; D not resolved. The ends were cut back, 7 bases at V and 0 bases at J, with 9 bases in the middle. This CDR3 contains 13 residues. CDR3 region: CASTPRDQETQYF. The CDR3 DNA sequence: TGTGCCAGCACCCCACGGGACCAAGAGACCCAGTACTTC.

J is TRBJ2-1 and V is TRBV5-1; 9 bases align to TRBD2. Germline loops: CDR1 SGHRS, CDR2 YFSETQ. Germline trimming cut 4 bases from V and 0 bases from J; bases unmatched to any gene: 2. This CDR3 contains 15 residues. In DNA, the CDR3 is TGCGCCAGCAGCCAGACTAGCGGCTCCTACAATGAGCAGTTCTTC. Translated: CASSQTSGSYNEQFF. The full variable domain, its missing parts supplied by reference TRBV5-1 and TRBJ2-1, is KAGVTQTPRYLIKTRGQQVTLSCSPISGHRSVSWYQQTPGQGLQFLFEYFSETQRNKGNFPGRFSGRQFSNSRSEMNVSTLELGDSALYLCASSQTSGSYNEQFFGPGTRLTVL.

This rearrangement joins TRBV6-6 to TRBJ1-1, with 12 bases identical to TRBD1. V shed 4 bases and J 3 bases; nucleotides not matched to a gene: 3. Germline V gene lookup returns CDR1 MNHNY and CDR2 SVGAGI (reference sequence). The length of the CDR3 is 15 residues. Here the CDR3 reads CASSSGTGGYTEAFF. As DNA, the CDR3 is TGTGCCAGCAGTTCCGGGACAGGGGGCTACACTGAAGCTTTCTTT.

The chain has TRBV27 and TRBJ1-2, with D unclear. The CDR3 is made up of 12 amino acids. V dropped 5 bases and J dropped 6 bases, with 10 bases sitting between them. Germline V CDR1 and CDR2: MNHEY, SMNVEV (reference sequence). CDR3 nucleotides: TGTGCCAGCAGTGCCTCGAGGGATGGCTACACCTTC. The encoded protein is CASSASRDGYTF.